Listed here are 27 T cell receptor beta chains from one sample, sequenced in a study of T-cell memory formation after mild COVID-19. From the 5' RACE reads, TCRdb called clonotypes with MiXCR, one entry per CDR3 protein. This table holds 210,000 or so distinct CDR3 sequences, over 9.5% found once. Specimen: PBMCs or a T cell subset sorted from them (not recorded which). The receptor set was obtained from a man aged 18 to 35 who had mild COVID-19 (a few samples of this study predate the infection). Cell type and time point are not known.

The chain links TRBV28 to TRBJ1-5; D unresolved. This CDR3 contains 12 residues. The V and J ends lost 7 bases and 5 bases respectively, with 9 bases between them. Germline CDR1 MDHEN, CDR2 SYDVKM. CDR3 sequence (DNA): TGTGCCAGCAAAAGAGGGTATCAGCCCCAGCATTTT. This translates into CASKRGYQPQHF.

The V gene is TRBV6-5, the J gene TRBJ1-5; D unclear. Germline V gives CDR1 MNHEY, CDR2 SVGAGI. V dropped 2 bases and J dropped 4 bases, with 3 bases sitting between them. The CDR3 covers 12 residues. This chain's CDR3 is CASSYINQPQHF. The CDR3 nucleotides are TGTGCCAGCAGTTACATAAATCAGCCCCAGCATTTT.

The V and J genes are TRBV9 and TRBJ2-3; D perhaps matches TRBD2 (6 bases). V was cut by 3 bases and J by 0 bases, with 14 bases left in between. CDR3 size: 16 residues. Per the germline V gene, CDR1 is SGDLS and CDR2 is YYNGEE. The CDR3 region is CASSADGGASTDTQYF. Written as DNA, the CDR3 is TGTGCCAGCAGCGCCGACGGGGGAGCTAGCACAGATACGCAGTATTTT. Full variable domain (missing parts from reference TRBV9 and TRBJ2-3): DSGVTQTPKHLITATGQRVTLRCSPRSGDLSVYWYQQSLDQGLQFLIQYYNGEERAKGNILERFSAQQFPDLHSELNLSSLELGDSALYFCASSADGGASTDTQYFGPGTRLTVL.

The rearrangement joins TRBV11-3 to TRBJ1-6; a possible D gene is TRBD1 (5 bases). V was shortened by 5 bases and J by 8 bases, with 25 bases between the two germline ends. CDR1 is SGHNT, CDR2 YENEEA, per germline. The CDR3 has 18 amino acids. This CDR3 reads CASSLVGGVRLPDSPLHF. The DNA for the CDR3 is TGTGCCAGCAGCCTAGTGGGGGGTGTGCGGTTACCGGATTCACCCCTCCACTTT.

V gene TRBV7-6 combines with J gene TRBJ2-3, with D possibly called TRBD1 or TRBD2 (6 bases each). This CDR3 region has 12 residues. CDR1 is SGHVS, CDR2 FNYEAQ, per germline. Trimming cost V 1 base and J 10 bases, with 9 bases left between them. For the CDR3, the DNA is TGTGCCAGCAGCTTAGGGGGGGCCGCGCAGTATTTT. It translates to CASSLGGAAQYF.

This clonotype was counted a few times. This chain links TRBV6-2 or TRBV6-3 with TRBJ2-5; perhaps TRBD1 as D (5 bases). The germline V and J ends were trimmed by 8 bases and 1 base, with 11 bases remaining between them. The CDR3 extends over 13 amino acids. In germline, CDR1 is MNHEY, CDR2 SVGEGT. DNA for the CDR3: TGTGCCAGCTTAGCAGGGATCCAAGAGACCCAGTACTTC. It encodes CASLAGIQETQYF.

The sample holds a few counts of this clonotype. The gene calls are TRBV21-1 and TRBJ1-5. TRBV21-1 is shown as a pseudogene. The CDR3 is 19 residues long. Here the CDR3 reads CASSKAPRLKGCGMQPQHF. The CDR3 DNA reads as TGTGCCAGCAGCAAAGCGCCTCGCCTAAAAGGGTGTGGCATGCAGCCCCAGCATTTT.

The gene calls are TRBV4-1 and TRBJ1-6, with D perhaps TRBD1 (6 bases). The CDR3 has 14 amino acids. Germline V gene lookup returns CDR1 MGHRA and CDR2 YSYEKL. Trimming took off 4 bases at V and 7 bases at J, with 11 bases between the two ends. The CDR3 loop reads CASSRTGLNSPLHF. The CDR3 DNA follows: TGCGCCAGCAGCCGAACAGGGCTAAATTCACCCCTCCACTTT.

The chain joins TRBV11-2 to TRBJ2-6; D may be TRBD1 (6 bases). This CDR3 spans 19 amino acids. Germline loops: CDR1 SGHAT, CDR2 FQNNGV. The V and J ends lost 5 bases and 0 bases respectively, with 20 bases between them. Here the CDR3 reads CASSPGIGQTPSGANVLTF. CDR3 coding DNA: TGTGCCAGCAGCCCGGGGATCGGACAGACGCCCTCTGGGGCCAACGTCCTGACTTTC.

This clonotype has more than one count but fewer than ten. DNA of the CDR3: TGTGCCAGCAGCTTAGGAGATTTGAGAGGCTACACCTTC. Translation gives CASSLGDLRGYTF. This chain connects TRBV7-2 to TRBJ1-2, with no clear D. Trimming stripped 1 base from V and 8 bases from J, with 11 bases between. Germline loops: CDR1 SGHTA, CDR2 FQGNSA. This CDR3 is 13 amino acids long. Combining the CDR3 with reference TRBV7-2 and TRBJ1-2 gives the whole variable domain GAGVSQSPSNKVTEKGKDVELRCDPISGHTALYWYRQSLGQGLEFLIYFQGNSAPDKSGLPSDRFSAERTGGSVSTLTIQRTQQEDSAVYLCASSLGDLRGYTFGSGTRLTVV.

This clonotype was counted at least ten times. The chain is built from TRBV5-4 and TRBJ2-7; 13 bases align to TRBD2. The CDR3 is 18 amino acids. The germline gives CDR1 SGHNT, CDR2 YYREEE (reference sequence). The V and J ends lost 4 bases and 5 bases, in that order; junction bases with no gene match: 15. The CDR3: CASSPGSLAGGTPDEQYF. The CDR3 DNA follows: TGTGCCAGCAGCCCAGGCTCACTAGCGGGGGGGACCCCCGACGAGCAGTACTTC.

The chain combines TRBV6-1 with TRBJ1-2; TRBD1 agrees at 8 bases. The germline V gene has CDR1 MNHNS and CDR2 SASEGT. The J segment lost 8 bases and the V segment lost 5 bases, leaving 7 bases of the junction unmatched. This CDR3 has 13 residues. The chain's CDR3 is CASSLGQGTGYTF. DNA of the CDR3: TGTGCCAGCAGTTTAGGACAGGGAACGGGCTACACCTTC.

The gene calls are TRBV5-5 and TRBJ1-2; D is possibly TRBD1 (5 bases). CDR1 and CDR2 from the germline V gene are SGHKS and YYEKEE (reference sequence). The CDR3 is 14 residues long. V was pared by 4 bases and J by 7 bases, with 17 bases between. Here the CDR3 reads CASSAPPGFGGYTF. In DNA form, the CDR3 reads TGTGCCAGCAGCGCCCCCCCAGGGTTCGGTGGCTACACCTTC.

V gene TRBV18 combines with J gene TRBJ1-4; 8 bases map to TRBD1. The ends lost 3 bases at V and 3 bases at J; junction bases unmatched: 3. Germline CDR1 and CDR2: KGHSH and LQKENI. The CDR3 has 15 amino acids. As DNA, the CDR3 is TGTGCCAGCTCACCCCGGACAGGGCCTAATGAAAAACTGTTTTTT. Its translation is CASSPRTGPNEKLFF.

This clonotype was seen a handful of times. The chain links TRBV4-3 to TRBJ2-3; 10 nucleotides align to TRBD2. V lost 3 bases to trimming and J lost 7 bases; unmatched junction nucleotides: 13. The CDR3 is 17 amino acids. Germline V gene lookup returns CDR1 LGHNA and CDR2 YSLEER. This CDR3 reads CASSQDFSGGPYYTQYF. The CDR3, as DNA: TGCGCCAGCAGCCAGGATTTTAGCGGGGGGCCGTACTATACGCAGTATTTT.

This clonotype was detected many times. The chain employs TRBV6-6 and TRBJ1-6; 9 nucleotides agree with TRBD1. CDR3 length equals 15 residues. With 6 bases clipped from V and 7 bases from J, the junction kept 7 bases outside the gene matches. Looked up from germline, CDR1 is MNHNY and CDR2 is SVGAGI (reference sequence). In nucleotides, the CDR3 is TGTGCCAGCAGCCCCGGACAGGGGACCAATTCACCCCTCCACTTT. This gives the protein CASSPGQGTNSPLHF.

The genes are TRBV5-1 and TRBJ2-7, with 10 nucleotides matching TRBD1. V shed 3 bases and J 0 bases; nucleotides not matched to a gene: 3. Germline V CDR1 and CDR2: SGHRS, YFSETQ. The CDR3 length is 15 residues. CDR3 sequence (DNA): TGCGCCAGCAGCTCGACAGGGGGCAGCTCCTACGAGCAGTACTTC. Its translation: CASSSTGGSSYEQYF.

This clonotype turned up a few times. Here the CDR3 reads CATARGGEKLFF. The CDR3 nucleotides read TGTGCCACCGCGAGGGGCGGCGAAAAACTGTTTTTT. The chain uses TRBV6-2 or TRBV6-3 and TRBJ1-4; D is possibly TRBD1 (5 bases). The germline V gene encodes CDR1 MNHEY and CDR2 SVGEGT. Trimming removed 10 bases at V and 8 bases at J, with 14 bases between. The CDR3 is 12 amino acids.

This clonotype was counted at least ten times. The chain recombines TRBV12-3 or TRBV12-4 with TRBJ2-5, with TRBD1 matching over 7 bases. The CDR3 sequence is 14 residues long. V trimming: 8 bases; J trimming: 4 bases; junction bases outside the gene matches: 10. CDR3 amino acids: CASLRTGSSETQYF. Written as DNA, the CDR3 is TGTGCCAGCTTACGGACAGGTTCATCAGAGACCCAGTACTTC.

Only a few counts were recorded for this clonotype. The V gene is TRBV24-1, the J gene TRBJ2-5, with 8 nucleotides matching TRBD1. The V segment lost 5 bases and the J segment 2 bases; nucleotides outside the gene matches: 6. Germline CDR1 is KGHDR and CDR2 is SFDVKD. The CDR3 length is 15 residues. DNA of the CDR3: TGTGCCACCAGTGCCAATGGACAGGGACAAGAGACCCAGTACTTC. Residues: CATSANGQGQETQYF.

This clonotype has more than one count but fewer than ten. The chain combines TRBV18 with TRBJ2-2; tentatively, D is TRBD2 (7 bases). V was clipped by 1 base and J by 4 bases, with 13 bases between them. This CDR3 comprises 16 residues. CDR1 and CDR2 (germline): KGHSH, LQKENI. The CDR3 loop is CASSPQAGGPTGELFF. The DNA for the CDR3 is TGTGCCAGCTCACCACAAGCCGGGGGGCCCACCGGGGAGCTGTTTTTT. Complete variable domain (other parts from reference TRBV18 and TRBJ2-2): NAGVMQNPRHLVRRRGQEARLRCSPMKGHSHVYWYRQLPEEGLKFMVYLQKENIIDESGMPKERFSAEFPKEGPSILRIQQVVRGDSAAYFCASSPQAGGPTGELFFGEGSRLTVL.

This clonotype was recorded a few times. The chain links TRBV29-1 to TRBJ2-2; 8 positions agree with TRBD1. Per germline, CDR1 SQVTM and CDR2 ANQGSEA. The V segment lost 7 bases and the J segment 7 bases; nucleotides outside the gene matches: 8. CDR3 size: 13 residues. This CDR3 reads CSAGRDRRGELFF. DNA for the CDR3: TGCAGCGCCGGAAGGGACAGGCGCGGGGAGCTGTTTTTT.

This clonotype has more than one count but fewer than ten. This sequence joins TRBV6-2 or TRBV6-3 and TRBJ2-2; possible D gene TRBD2, 5 bases. The CDR3 runs to 13 residues. Trimming stripped 5 bases from V and 6 bases from J, with 10 bases between. CDR1 MNHEY and CDR2 SVGEGT come from the germline V gene. CDR3 DNA: TGTGCCAGCAGTCGGGAAAAGGCCGGGGAGCTGTTTTTT. It encodes CASSREKAGELFF.

The V call is TRBV6-5, the J call TRBJ1-1, with D tentatively TRBD1 (5 bases). CDR1 and CDR2 from the germline V gene are MNHEY and SVGAGI. The CDR3 consists of 14 residues. V was shortened by 2 bases and J by 7 bases, with 14 bases between the two germline ends. CDR3 bases: TGTGCCAGCAGTTACGAAGGGGTAGGGTTTGAAGCTTTCTTT. Its protein product is CASSYEGVGFEAFF.

The CDR3 protein is CASSRNRASATEAFF. CDR3 sequence (DNA): TGTGCCAGCAGTAGGAACAGGGCGTCTGCGACTGAAGCTTTCTTT. The rearrangement links TRBV25-1 to TRBJ1-1; a weak D match, TRBD1 (6 bases). This CDR3 has 15 residues. Per germline, CDR1 MGHDK and CDR2 SYGVNS. V was cut by 5 bases and J by 5 bases, with 18 bases left in between.

This chain joins TRBV7-9 and TRBJ2-7; no clear D gene. Germline loops: CDR1 SEHNR, CDR2 FQNEAQ (reference sequence). The length of the CDR3 is 11 residues. Trimming stripped 5 bases from V and 4 bases from J, with 6 bases between. The CDR3: CASSVRYEQYF. The CDR3 region has the DNA TGTGCCAGCAGCGTACGGTACGAGCAGTACTTC.

The CDR3: CASSPPGERGQYF. DNA of the CDR3: TGTGCCAGCTCACCACCGGGGGAAAGAGGGCAGTACTTC. The chain has TRBV18 and TRBJ2-7; either TRBD1 or TRBD2 may supply D (5 bases each). Trimming pared 0 bases from V and 9 bases from J, leaving 12 bases between. The CDR3 sequence is 13 residues long. The V gene's germline CDR1 is KGHSH and CDR2 LQKENI.